The 27 T cell receptor beta chains in this list originate from one sample, sequenced in a study of regulatory T cells in long-lasting Graves disease. TCR beta libraries were built with iRepertoire HTBI primers and Arm-PCR of CDR3 regions. TCRdb re-analysed the multiplex PCR reads in MiXCR, keeping a single row per CDR3 protein. The sample has 500,000 or so distinct CDR3 sequences; roughly 15% are singletons. Time point denoted: newly diagnosed GD, antithyroid drugs for less than 3 months. From PBMCs, RNA was extracted and then used to make the TCR library. The data also belong to a second study, concerning T cells in Graves' hyperthyroidism and ophthalmopathy.

Here the sequenced sample was peripheral blood mononuclear cells (PBMCs), taken at new diagnosis, from a patient treated with antithyroid drugs. The origin of the receptors is a man aged 35-49 years with Graves disease.

The V and J genes are TRBV28 and TRBJ2-5, with unresolved D. The ends were cut back, 11 bases at V and 2 bases at J, with 12 bases in the middle. The CDR3 loop spans 12 amino acids. CDR1 is MDHEN, CDR2 SYDVKM, per germline. CDR3 in amino acids: CAGKAAQETQYF. CDR3 coding DNA: TGTGCCGGCAAGGCAGCACAAGAGACCCAGTACTTC.

Concerning this clonotype: A far larger clone differs by one base, so this is likely a read error. The chain recombines TRBV7-3 with TRBJ2-1; D is perhaps TRBD1 (6 bases). V was shortened by 5 bases and J by 9 bases, with 17 bases between the two germline ends. CDR1 is SGHTA, CDR2 FQGTGA, per germline. This CDR3 is 14 amino acids long. Written as DNA, the CDR3 is TGTGCCAGCAGCCTTAGGACAGAGGCGACTGAGCAGTTCTTC. This translates into CASSLRTEATEQFF.

With regard to this clonotype: A read error is the likely source, as a far larger clone sits one nucleotide away. The chain is built from TRBV20-1 and TRBJ2-3; 7 nucleotides agree with TRBD2. The J call is in doubt because the DNA end fits TRBJ2-1 better. Germline values: CDR1 DFQATT, CDR2 SNEGSKA (reference sequence). The CDR3 covers 15 residues. The CDR3 sequence is CSARVVGGIRNEQFF. DNA for the CDR3: TGCAGTGCTAGAGTAGTGGGAGGGATTCGAAATGAGCAGTTCTTC.

This clonotype has more than one count but fewer than ten. This chain uses TRBV7-2 with TRBJ2-7, with a tentative D call TRBD2 (6 bases). With 2 bases removed from V and 5 bases from J, the gap between germline ends came to 19 bases. In germline, CDR1 is SGHTA, CDR2 FQGNSA. The CDR3 loop spans 16 amino acids. The CDR3: CASSLWRGTVKNEQYF. CDR3 nucleotides: TGTGCCAGCAGCTTATGGCGGGGAACTGTTAAGAACGAGCAGTACTTC.

This clonotype was counted ten times or more. The chain joins TRBV5-1 to TRBJ1-1; 10 nucleotides align to TRBD1. The CDR3 has 15 residues. CDR1 is SGHRS and CDR2 is YFSETQ in the germline V gene. Trimming removed 3 bases from V and 4 bases from J; junction bases left unmatched: 6. This CDR3 reads CASSSTGTGATEAFF. In DNA form, the CDR3 reads TGCGCCAGCAGCTCCACCGGGACAGGGGCCACTGAAGCTTTCTTT.

This chain joins TRBV20-1 and TRBJ1-5; D remains unclear. CDR3 length: 15 residues. V gave up 6 bases and J gave up 7 bases, with 22 bases separating them. From germline, CDR1 is DFQATT and CDR2 SNEGSKA (reference sequence). The CDR3 here is CSASSEVRAGQPQHF. CDR3 in DNA: TGCAGTGCGAGCAGCGAGGTACGGGCTGGGCAGCCCCAGCATTTT.

This clonotype has a count of ten or more. V gene TRBV3-1 combines with J gene TRBJ2-7, with D maybe TRBD1 (5 bases). Trimming shortened V by 8 bases and J by 4 bases, and 12 bases separated the two germline ends. Germline CDR1 is LGHDT and CDR2 is YNNKEL (reference sequence). This CDR3 comprises 12 residues. CDR3 DNA: TGTGCCAGCGCATTGTCAGGGTACGAGCAGTACTTC. Residues: CASALSGYEQYF.

This clonotype was counted at least ten times. The chain recombines TRBV6-1 with TRBJ2-7; 10 bases fit TRBD1. The CDR3 extends over 13 amino acids. Germline loops: CDR1 MNHNS, CDR2 SASEGT. V was clipped by 6 bases and J by 2 bases; unmatched bases: 1. CDR3 region: CASSDRGPYEQYF. CDR3 nucleotides: TGTGCCAGCAGCGACAGGGGGCCCTACGAGCAGTACTTC.

This clonotype was seen many times. The rearrangement links TRBV7-8 to TRBJ1-5; TRBD1 matches 9 bases. The CDR3 has 16 amino acids. V lost 2 bases, J lost 0 bases, and 2 bases stayed unmatched. The V gene's germline CDR1 is SGHVS and CDR2 FQNEAQ. Here the CDR3 DNA reads TGTGCCAGCAGCTTAAGGGACAGGGTTAGCAATCAGCCCCAGCATTTT. This codes for CASSLRDRVSNQPQHF.

Comment on this clonotype: This may be a read error: a much more frequent sequence differs by one nucleotide. The V and J genes are TRBV10-3 and TRBJ2-5, with D possibly being TRBD1 or TRBD2 (6 bases each). The V and J ends lost 5 bases and 5 bases respectively, with 12 bases between them. This CDR3 comprises 13 residues. Germline-derived CDR1 and CDR2 are ENHRY and SYGVKD. The CDR3 here is CAISLRGLETQYF. DNA for the CDR3: TGTGCCATCAGTCTCCGGGGGCTGGAGACCCAGTACTTC.

This clonotype was observed many times. The chain carries TRBV11-3 and TRBJ2-2; 8 bases fit TRBD2. Germline lookup yields CDR1 SGHNT and CDR2 YENEEA. The V segment lost 2 bases and the J segment 4 bases; nucleotides outside the gene matches: 9. The CDR3 consists of 17 residues. The DNA of the CDR3 is TGTGCCAGCAGCTTACAGGAAAGTAGCGGGATCACCGGGGAGCTGTTTTTT. It codes for CASSLQESSGITGELFF.

The chain links TRBV10-1 to TRBJ1-6; 7 positions agree with TRBD1. J gave up 14 bases and V 7 bases, and 14 bases lay outside the gene matches. The germline V gene has CDR1 WNHNN and CDR2 SYGVQD (reference sequence). The CDR3 extends over 14 amino acids. The CDR3: CASTLPDRSVSLHF. The CDR3 DNA follows: TGCGCCAGCACTTTACCGGACAGGTCTGTTTCCCTCCACTTT.

This clonotype was seen a few times. For the CDR3, the DNA is TGTGCCAGCAGTTCGCGACAGGGGGCCCAGCCCCAGCATTTT. Translation gives CASSSRQGAQPQHF. The rearrangement joins TRBV28 to TRBJ1-5; the match to TRBD1 covers 10 bases. This CDR3 region has 14 residues. The J segment lost 7 bases and the V segment lost 4 bases, leaving 4 bases of the junction unmatched. Germline V CDR1 and CDR2: MDHEN, SYDVKM. The whole variable domain, filled in from reference TRBV28 and TRBJ1-5, reads DVKVTQSSRYLVKRTGEKVFLECVQDMDHENMFWYRQDPGLGLRLIYFSYDVKMKEKGDIPEGYSVSREKKERFSLILESASTNQTSMYLCASSSRQGAQPQHFGDGTRLSIL.

There are many counts of this clonotype. The rearrangement uses TRBV2 and TRBJ2-7; D could derive from TRBD1 or TRBD2 (5 bases each). Germline loops: CDR1 SNHLY, CDR2 FYNNEI. Deletions cut 3 bases from V and 6 bases from J, with 9 bases between. The CDR3 is made up of 12 amino acids. The CDR3, as DNA: TGTGCCAGCAGTGAGTTTGGGACCGAGCAGTACTTC. Translating gives CASSEFGTEQYF.

The genes are TRBV19 and TRBJ2-5, with D unclear. The V gene lost 6 bases and the J gene lost 5 bases, with 19 bases spanning the gap. This CDR3 spans 15 amino acids. Germline CDR1 is LNHDA and CDR2 is SQIVND (reference sequence). CDR3 residues: CASSRDISMRETQYF. The CDR3 region has the DNA TGTGCCAGTAGCCGAGACATTAGCATGAGGGAGACCCAGTACTTC.

Comment on this clonotype: With a much larger clone just one base away, this may be a read error. The J gene is TRBJ2-7, the V gene TRBV7-2; D is possibly TRBD2 (6 bases). Germline V CDR1 and CDR2: SGHTA, FQGNSA. This CDR3 contains 14 residues. The CDR3 nucleotides are TGTGCCAGCAGCCCCTCAGCGGGCTCCTACGAGCAGCACTTC. This sequence encodes CASSPSAGSYEQHF.

To note about this clonotype: A much larger clone lies one base from this, so it may be a read error. The rearrangement links TRBV5-4 to TRBJ2-2, with TRBD1 identical over 9 bases. J was trimmed by 6 bases and V by 9 bases; bases with no gene match: 18. The CDR3 sequence is 17 residues long. The V gene's germline CDR1 is SGHNT and CDR2 YYREEE (reference sequence). The CDR3 loop reads CANSKNLGQGLAGELFF. The DNA for the CDR3 is TGTGCCAACAGTAAAAATCTGGGACAGGGACTTGCCGGGGAGCTGTTTTTT.

The V gene is TRBV9, the J gene TRBJ2-5; 8 bases line up with TRBD1. This CDR3 is built from 13 residues. The germline V gene encodes CDR1 SGDLS and CDR2 YYNGEE. Trimming removed 2 bases from V and 5 bases from J; junction bases left unmatched: 2. DNA of the CDR3: TGTGCCAGCAGCGTGAGGACAGGGGAGACCCAGTACTTC. Protein: CASSVRTGETQYF.

This chain links TRBV2 with TRBJ1-5, with a tentative D call TRBD1 (6 bases). V lost 5 bases to trimming and J lost 0 bases, with 11 bases between them. Germline V CDR1 and CDR2: SNHLY, FYNNEI. The CDR3 runs 15 residues. CDR3 region: CASSRDTHSNQPQHF. The CDR3 DNA sequence: TGTGCCAGCAGTAGGGACACACATAGCAATCAGCCCCAGCATTTT. Looking up the rest from reference TRBV2 and TRBJ1-5 gives the full variable domain: EPEVTQTPSHQVTQMGQEVILRCVPISNHLYFYWYRQILGQKVEFLVSFYNNEISEKSEIFDDQFSVERPDGSNFTLKIRSTKLEDSAMYFCASSRDTHSNQPQHFGDGTRLSIL.

This clonotype was seen many times. The rearrangement joins TRBV3-1 to TRBJ2-1; the D gene is possibly TRBD2 (5 bases). The CDR3 runs 15 residues. Trimming shortened V by 3 bases and J by 4 bases, and 13 bases separated the two germline ends. CDR1 and CDR2 from the germline V gene are LGHDT and YNNKEL (reference sequence). The CDR3: CASSHWASLYNEQFF. CDR3 sequence (DNA): TGTGCCAGCAGCCATTGGGCTAGCCTATACAATGAGCAGTTCTTC.

This clonotype was counted between two and nine times. The rearrangement links TRBV2 to TRBJ2-1; D might be TRBD2 (5 bases). Germline lookup yields CDR1 SNHLY and CDR2 FYNNEI. V lost 8 bases and J lost 1, with 9 bases in between. The CDR3 length is 13 residues. The CDR3 sequence: CASLRLSYNEQFF. CDR3 in DNA: TGTGCCAGCCTGAGACTATCCTACAATGAGCAGTTCTTC.

This clonotype was counted many times. The genes are TRBV9 and TRBJ2-7; unclear D gene. The CDR3 is made up of 14 amino acids. V was clipped by 0 bases and J by 8 bases, with 15 bases between them. CDR1 and CDR2 from the germline V gene are SGDLS and YYNGEE. DNA for the CDR3: TGTGCCAGCAGCGTAGCGGTGGACGGTACGAAGCAGTACTTC. Its protein is CASSVAVDGTKQYF.

V usage is TRBV15 and J usage is TRBJ2-4; D remains ambiguous. V was clipped by 0 bases and J by 6 bases, with 18 bases between them. The length of the CDR3 is 17 residues. Germline V gene data show CDR1 as LNHNV and CDR2 as YYDKDF (reference sequence). CDR3 bases: TGTGCCACCAGCAGAGATAGGTGGGGTGGGGTTGTAAACATTCAGTACTTC. It is translated as CATSRDRWGGVVNIQYF.

This chain uses TRBV20-1 with TRBJ1-4; D may be TRBD1 (5 bases). V was cut by 0 bases and J by 1 base, with 15 bases left in between. There are 17 residues in the CDR3. Per germline, CDR1 DFQATT and CDR2 SNEGSKA (reference sequence). The CDR3 sequence is CSARDSAGRGTNEKLFF. The CDR3 region has the DNA TGCAGTGCTAGAGATTCGGCAGGGAGGGGAACTAATGAAAAACTGTTTTTT.

This clonotype was seen at least ten times. CDR3 residues: CASSSSGGETGELFF. As DNA, the CDR3 is TGCGCCAGCAGCTCCTCGGGGGGCGAGACCGGGGAGCTGTTTTTT. The rearrangement links TRBV5-1 to TRBJ2-2; perhaps TRBD2 as D (7 bases). From germline, CDR1 is SGHRS and CDR2 YFSETQ. V was shortened by 3 bases and J by 5 bases, with 14 bases between the two germline ends. The CDR3 is made up of 15 amino acids.

This clonotype came up a few times. The J gene is TRBJ2-6, the V gene TRBV5-6, with 7 bases fitting TRBD2. Germline V gives CDR1 SGHDT, CDR2 YYEEEE. This CDR3 region has 17 residues. With 1 base clipped from V and 2 bases from J, the junction kept 6 bases outside the gene matches. The CDR3 DNA reads TGTGCCAGCAGCTTGCGGTGGCGGGAGACTGGGGCCAACGTCCTGACTTTC. This encodes CASSLRWRETGANVLTF.

The sample holds many counts of this clonotype. The chain joins TRBV2 to TRBJ2-5; D uncertain. The CDR3 sequence is 11 residues long. Trimming stripped 3 bases from V and 5 bases from J, with 4 bases between. CDR1 SNHLY and CDR2 FYNNEI come from the germline V gene. In DNA, the CDR3 is TGTGCCAGCAGTGAGGTGGAGACCCAGTACTTC. Translated, it gives CASSEVETQYF.